The 30 T cell receptor beta chains listed next were all sequenced from one sample in a study of post-analysis software for immune sequencing data. Study-wide results and caveats: Among roughly 5 TRBV segments more frequent in patients than controls were TRBV5-6, TRBV5-1 and TRBV20-1.

Carried by the TCR beta cDNA libraries were unique molecular identifiers. One entry per CDR3 protein, called by TCRdb with MiXCR from the PCR reads. The repertoire holds more than 500,000 distinct CDR3 sequences, with 34% as singletons. No antigens are known for them. Sequenced: blood. All receptors derive from a girl aged 2-17 years with multiple sclerosis.

The chain's CDR3 is CASSQAGETSYEQYF. The CDR3 DNA reads as TGCGCCAGCAGCCAAGCAGGTGAGACCTCCTACGAGCAGTACTTC. V usage is TRBV4-1 and J usage is TRBJ2-7; D not resolved. Trimming took 1 base from V and 0 from J, leaving 10 bases between them. This CDR3 is built from 15 residues. The germline V gene encodes CDR1 MGHRA and CDR2 YSYEKL.

This clonotype was observed a handful of times. The chain joins TRBV7-2 to TRBJ2-1; D unclear. V dropped 4 bases and J dropped 0 bases, with 10 bases sitting between them. The germline CDR1 and CDR2 sequences are SGHTA and FQGNSA. The CDR3 totals 15 residues. CDR3 residues: CASSSPEVSYNEQFF. CDR3 coding DNA: TGTGCCAGCAGCTCACCCGAAGTCTCCTACAATGAGCAGTTCTTC.

Only a few counts were recorded for this clonotype. The CDR3 reads CASRRKGGYGYTF. CDR3 bases: TGTGCCAGCAGGCGAAAGGGGGGCTATGGCTACACCTTC. The rearrangement links TRBV6-5 to TRBJ1-2; D may be TRBD1 (6 bases). Germline V CDR1 and CDR2: MNHEY, SVGAGI. Trimming removed 6 bases from V and 4 bases from J, with 12 bases in between. This CDR3 is 13 amino acids long.

The rearrangement links TRBV11-2 to TRBJ1-1; D may be TRBD1 (5 bases). Germline assignment: CDR1 SGHAT and CDR2 FQNNGV. This CDR3 spans 14 amino acids. Trimming left V 3 bases short and J 3 bases short, with 11 bases between. The CDR3: CASSFEGFYTEAFF. The CDR3 DNA follows: TGTGCCAGCAGCTTTGAGGGGTTTTACACTGAAGCTTTCTTT.

The chain carries TRBV20-1 and TRBJ2-1, with TRBD1 identical over 7 bases. CDR1 is DFQATT, CDR2 SNEGSKA, per germline (reference sequence). Trimming at V came to 5 bases and at J to 8 bases, leaving 9 bases not matched to a gene. This CDR3 is 13 amino acids long. This chain's CDR3 is CSAPGQASHEQFF. The CDR3 coding sequence is TGCAGTGCTCCAGGACAGGCGTCCCATGAGCAGTTCTTC.

This clonotype was seen only a few times. The rearrangement joins TRBV5-1 to TRBJ2-1; 7 positions match TRBD1. The J segment lost 3 bases and the V segment lost 4 bases, leaving 7 bases of the junction unmatched. This CDR3 contains 15 residues. The germline gives CDR1 SGHRS, CDR2 YFSETQ. CDR3 DNA sequence: TGCGCCAGCAGCCCTCGACAGGGCAGCTACAATGAGCAGTTCTTC. Its protein product is CASSPRQGSYNEQFF.

The chain uses TRBV5-1 and TRBJ1-1; D is unresolved. The V end was cut by 4 bases, the J end by 2 bases, with 15 bases between. There are 15 residues in the CDR3. The germline V gene has CDR1 SGHRS and CDR2 YFSETQ. This CDR3 is CASSENRLINTEAFF. The CDR3 DNA sequence: TGCGCCAGCAGCGAGAATAGGTTAATAAACACTGAAGCTTTCTTT.

This clonotype was counted between two and nine times. V is TRBV6-5 and J is TRBJ2-3; TRBD1 agrees at 8 bases. V trimming: 0 bases; J trimming: 3 bases; junction bases outside the gene matches: 5. The V gene's germline CDR1 is MNHEY and CDR2 SVGAGI. The CDR3 loop spans 16 amino acids. The CDR3 loop reads CASSYSGQGATDTQYF. Here the CDR3 DNA reads TGTGCCAGCAGTTACTCCGGACAGGGCGCAACAGATACGCAGTATTTT.

The CDR3 protein is CASSFLQRLNTEAFF. The CDR3 coding sequence is TGTGCCAGCAGTTTCCTCCAGCGACTGAACACTGAAGCTTTCTTT. The chain combines TRBV6-6 with TRBJ1-1; D is ambiguous. The germline V gene encodes CDR1 MNHNY and CDR2 SVGAGI (reference sequence). This CDR3 is built from 15 residues. Trimming took off 4 bases at V and 0 bases at J, with 12 bases between the two ends.

Only a few counts were recorded for this clonotype. The chain combines TRBV9 with TRBJ2-7; 8 bases are a match to TRBD2. The CDR3 is 16 amino acids. Trimming took 4 bases from V and 6 from J; bases not matched to a gene: 15. The germline gives CDR1 SGDLS, CDR2 YYNGEE. The CDR3 DNA reads TGTGCCAGCAGCCCAGGCTCGGGCGGGGGGTTCGGCGAGCAGTACTTC. Translation gives CASSPGSGGGFGEQYF. Combining the CDR3 with reference TRBV9 and TRBJ2-7 gives the whole variable domain DSGVTQTPKHLITATGQRVTLRCSPRSGDLSVYWYQQSLDQGLQFLIQYYNGEERAKGNILERFSAQQFPDLHSELNLSSLELGDSALYFCASSPGSGGGFGEQYFGPGTRLTVT.

The rearrangement uses TRBV12-3 or TRBV12-4 and TRBJ2-1; the match to TRBD1 covers 8 bases. This CDR3 has 16 residues. Trimming removed 6 bases from V and 2 bases from J; junction bases left unmatched: 9. The CDR3 coding sequence is TGTGCCAGCAGGAGACAGGGGAGCCTAACCTACAATGAGCAGTTCTTC. Its translation is CASRRQGSLTYNEQFF.

The genes are TRBV5-8 and TRBJ2-5; 7 bases line up with TRBD2. The CDR3 is made up of 14 amino acids. Germline assignment: CDR1 SGHTS and CDR2 YDEGEE. V lost 3 bases and J lost 5; bases outside the gene matches: 7. CDR3 sequence reads: CASSSGRAGETQYF. The CDR3 DNA follows: TGTGCCAGCAGCTCAGGTCGAGCGGGGGAGACCCAGTACTTC.

This clonotype was observed a handful of times. V gene TRBV5-1 combines with J gene TRBJ2-5; 7 bases agree with TRBD1. CDR3 size: 15 residues. Germline V CDR1 and CDR2: SGHRS, YFSETQ. J was trimmed by 4 bases and V by 0 bases; bases with no gene match: 6. DNA for the CDR3: TGCGCCAGCAGCTTGGATAACAGGGGAAGAGAGACCCAGTACTTC. Amino acid sequence: CASSLDNRGRETQYF.

The chain joins TRBV12-3 or TRBV12-4 to TRBJ1-5; D is undetermined. This CDR3 is built from 12 residues. Trimming removed 4 bases from V and 8 bases from J, with 9 bases in between. The CDR3 sequence is CASSSRVEPQHF. The CDR3 coding sequence is TGTGCCAGCAGTTCAAGGGTAGAGCCCCAGCATTTT.

This clonotype was observed a few times. This rearrangement joins TRBV12-3 or TRBV12-4 to TRBJ2-7; TRBD2 matches 8 bases. The CDR3 is 14 residues long. The V gene end was trimmed by 5 bases and the J gene end by 4 bases; junction bases not matched to a gene: 7. CDR3 in amino acids: CASSLAAGGYEQYF. The CDR3 region has the DNA TGTGCCAGCAGTCTCGCCGCGGGGGGTTACGAGCAGTACTTC.

Here the CDR3 DNA reads TGTGCCAGCAGCCCGAGGGGAGAGTATCAGCCCCAGCATTTT. This gives the protein CASSPRGEYQPQHF. The chain has TRBV6-5 and TRBJ1-5; the D gene is possibly TRBD1 (5 bases). Trimming took 6 bases from V and 5 from J, leaving 14 bases between them. Germline V gene lookup returns CDR1 MNHEY and CDR2 SVGAGI. The CDR3 contains 14 residues.

This clonotype was detected only a few times. The V gene is TRBV12-3 or TRBV12-4, the J gene TRBJ2-5; D unresolved. The CDR3 is 12 residues long. V lost 6 bases and J 8 bases, leaving 13 bases between the germline ends. CDR3 coding DNA: TGTGCCAGCAGACAGTCAAGAGAAACCCAGTACTTC. Protein sequence: CASRQSRETQYF.

The J gene is TRBJ2-3, the V gene TRBV20-1; the match to TRBD2 covers 8 bases. The germline V gene has CDR1 DFQATT and CDR2 SNEGSKA (reference sequence). V lost 5 bases and J lost 0; bases outside the gene matches: 4. This CDR3 spans 14 amino acids. CDR3 bases: TGCAGTGCTCTGCGACTAGCGAGCACAGATACGCAGTATTTT. Residues: CSALRLASTDTQYF.

This clonotype was detected only a few times. V gene TRBV11-1 combines with J gene TRBJ2-7; 9 bases agree with TRBD1. Germline V CDR1 and CDR2: SGHAT, FQDESV (reference sequence). J lost 4 bases, V lost 3 bases, and 4 bases had no gene match. CDR3 length: 14 amino acids. As DNA, the CDR3 is TGTGCCAGCAGCTTTGGGACAGGGTCATACGAGCAGTACTTC. Encoded protein: CASSFGTGSYEQYF. The full variable domain, its missing parts supplied by reference TRBV11-1 and TRBJ2-7, is EAEVAQSPRYKITEKSQAVAFWCDPISGHATLYWYRQILGQGPELLVQFQDESVVDDSQLPKDRFSAERLKGVDSTLKIQPAELGDSAMYLCASSFGTGSYEQYFGPGTRLTVT.

In its sample, this clonotype was seen many times. This rearrangement joins TRBV4-1 to TRBJ2-3; 9 nucleotides line up with TRBD2. The CDR3 runs to 17 residues. J gave up 0 bases and V 2 bases, and 6 bases lay outside the gene matches. Germline V lookup: CDR1 MGHRA, CDR2 YSYEKL. The chain's CDR3 is CASSQRSSGDSTDTQYF. CDR3 sequence (DNA): TGCGCCAGCAGCCAAAGGTCTAGCGGGGATAGCACAGATACGCAGTATTTT.

This clonotype was seen a few times. This chain joins TRBV20-1 and TRBJ1-1; no clear D gene. Germline V gene sequence: CDR1 DFQATT, CDR2 SNEGSKA (reference sequence). The CDR3 runs 9 residues. For the CDR3, the DNA is TGCGAGCCGGGAGGACGAGCTTTCTTT. It codes for CEPGGRAFF.

This rearrangement joins TRBV29-1 to TRBJ1-1, with D hard to call. CDR3 length: 11 residues. CDR1 and CDR2 from the germline V gene are SQVTM and ANQGSEA. Between the trimmed V and J ends, which lost 7 bases and 4 bases, there was a span of 10 bases. CDR3 bases: TGCAGCGGTCTGAAGGGCACTGAAGCTTTCTTT. This gives the protein CSGLKGTEAFF.

V is TRBV20-1 and J is TRBJ2-1; 9 bases fit TRBD2. Trimming took 6 bases from V and 5 from J; bases not matched to a gene: 11. This CDR3 contains 15 residues. Germline V gene sequence: CDR1 DFQATT, CDR2 SNEGSKA (reference sequence). DNA of the CDR3: TGCAGTGCCACTGCGGCGAGCGGGGGGAACAATGAGCAGTTCTTC. Encoded protein: CSATAASGGNNEQFF.

The J gene is TRBJ1-2, the V gene TRBV27, with 7 bases identical to TRBD1. V gave up 4 bases and J gave up 8 bases; unmatched junction bases: 1. Per the germline V gene, CDR1 is MNHEY and CDR2 is SMNVEV (reference sequence). The CDR3 has 11 amino acids. The CDR3 region has the DNA TGTGCCAGCAGTTCGACAGGGGGCTACACCTTC. Translating it yields CASSSTGGYTF.

This clonotype was found a few times. V is TRBV7-9 and J is TRBJ1-6, with D hard to call. This CDR3 contains 12 residues. Trimming pared 8 bases from V and 8 bases from J, leaving 10 bases between. Germline values: CDR1 SEHNR, CDR2 FQNEAQ (reference sequence). CDR3 loop: CASGRTDSPLHF. Written as DNA, the CDR3 is TGTGCCAGCGGACGGACGGATTCACCCCTCCACTTT.

The rearrangement joins TRBV6-5 to TRBJ2-5; tentative D call: TRBD2 (5 bases). Germline loops: CDR1 MNHEY, CDR2 SVGAGI. This CDR3 has 15 amino acids. Trimming removed 5 bases from V and 1 base from J, with 14 bases in between. The CDR3 spells CASSPLGVSQETQYF. The CDR3 nucleotides are TGTGCCAGCAGTCCCCTCGGGGTCTCCCAAGAGACCCAGTACTTC.

This clonotype was seen repeatedly, ten times or more. The chain is built from TRBV3-1 and TRBJ2-1; 8 bases fit TRBD2. The CDR3 contains 15 residues. The trim removed 0 bases at V and 5 bases at J, leaving 3 bases unmatched. Germline lookup yields CDR1 LGHDT and CDR2 YNNKEL (reference sequence). DNA for the CDR3: TGTGCCAGCAGCCAAGACGGACTAGCCCACAATGAGCAGTTCTTC. Translating gives CASSQDGLAHNEQFF.

In this sample, this clonotype turned up a few times. The rearrangement joins TRBV6-5 to TRBJ2-7; 11 bases map to TRBD2. CDR3 size: 15 residues. From germline, CDR1 is MNHEY and CDR2 SVGAGI. The V gene end was trimmed by 6 bases and the J gene end by 3 bases; junction bases not matched to a gene: 7. Written as DNA, the CDR3 is TGTGCCAGCAGAACTAGCGGGGGCGCCTACTACGAGCAGTACTTC. It yields the protein CASRTSGGAYYEQYF.

This clonotype was picked up a small number of times. The CDR3: CASSLSPPGRRLEQYF. The CDR3 DNA is TGCGCCAGCAGCTTGAGCCCACCGGGGCGCCGGCTTGAGCAGTACTTC. V is TRBV5-1 and J is TRBJ2-7; D could derive from TRBD1 or TRBD2 (5 bases each). Looked up from germline, CDR1 is SGHRS and CDR2 is YFSETQ. The CDR3 is 16 amino acids. Trimming took off 1 base at V and 7 bases at J, with 21 bases between the two ends.

The genes are TRBV20-1 and TRBJ2-4; D ambiguous. CDR1 is DFQATT, CDR2 SNEGSKA, per germline (reference sequence). The CDR3 covers 13 residues. Trimming stripped 4 bases from V and 3 bases from J, with 10 bases between. In DNA, the CDR3 is TGCAGTGCTATAGGAATAGACAAAAACATTCAGTACTTC. Protein product: CSAIGIDKNIQYF.